This T cell receptor (beta chain) was identified in a study of blood T cell repertoires in COVID-19. The CDR3 is 15 residues long. The V end lost 2 bases, the J end lost 3 bases, and 13 bases lay between the germline ends. Germline assignment: CDR1 MRHNA and CDR2 SNTAGT. The assay was immunoSEQ multiplex PCR, and TCRdb's table has in-frame clones only and misses some. This sample has under 250,000 clones; 70% to 90% occur once, and the top ten carry approximately 2.6%. The clonotype originates from a woman in her sixties or seventies with active or convalescent COVID-19. The specimen sequenced was peripheral blood. This chain joins TRBV6-4 and TRBJ1-2; the D is unclear. The CDR3 DNA follows: TGTGCCAGCAGTGACATAAACCTCGGGGACTATGGCTACACCTTC. It translates to CASSDINLGDYGYTF.